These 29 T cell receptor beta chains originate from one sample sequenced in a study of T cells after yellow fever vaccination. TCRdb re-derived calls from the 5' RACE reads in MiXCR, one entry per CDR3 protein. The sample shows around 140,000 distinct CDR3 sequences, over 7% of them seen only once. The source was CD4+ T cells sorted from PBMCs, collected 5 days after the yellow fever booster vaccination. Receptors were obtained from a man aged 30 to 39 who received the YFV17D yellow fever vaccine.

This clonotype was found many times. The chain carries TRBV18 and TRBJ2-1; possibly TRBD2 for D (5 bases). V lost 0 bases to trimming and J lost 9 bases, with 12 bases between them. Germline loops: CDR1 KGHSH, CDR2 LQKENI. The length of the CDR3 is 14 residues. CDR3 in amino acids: CASSPPETIGEQFF. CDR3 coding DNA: TGTGCCAGCTCACCACCGGAGACTATCGGTGAGCAGTTCTTC.

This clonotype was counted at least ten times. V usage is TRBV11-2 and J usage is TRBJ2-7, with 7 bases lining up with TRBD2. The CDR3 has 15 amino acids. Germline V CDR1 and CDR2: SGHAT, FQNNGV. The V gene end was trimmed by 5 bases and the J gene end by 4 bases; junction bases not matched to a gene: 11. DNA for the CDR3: TGTGCCAGCAGCCGCTCAGCGGGGATTATTTACGAGCAGTACTTC. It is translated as CASSRSAGIIYEQYF. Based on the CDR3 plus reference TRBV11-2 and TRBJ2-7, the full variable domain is EAGVAQSPRYKIIEKRQSVAFWCNPISGHATLYWYQQILGQGPKLLIQFQNNGVVDDSQLPKDRFSAERLKGVDSTLKIQPAKLEDSAVYLCASSRSAGIIYEQYFGPGTRLTVT.

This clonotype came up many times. DNA of the CDR3: TGTGCCAGCAGTAGACTAGGAAAACGGGCGAACACCGGGGAGCTGTTTTTT. Translation: CASSRLGKRANTGELFF. V is TRBV28 and J is TRBJ2-2, with D perhaps TRBD2 (6 bases). Trimming cost V 5 bases and J 0 bases, with 16 bases left between them. This CDR3 spans 17 amino acids. Germline V gene lookup returns CDR1 MDHEN and CDR2 SYDVKM.

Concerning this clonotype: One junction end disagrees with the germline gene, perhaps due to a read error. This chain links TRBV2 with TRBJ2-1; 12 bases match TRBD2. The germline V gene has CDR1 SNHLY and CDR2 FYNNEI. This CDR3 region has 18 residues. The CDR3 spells CTSSLTGPGTSGWNEQFF. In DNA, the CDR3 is TGTACCAGCAGTTTAACCGGACCCGGGACTAGCGGGTGGAATGAGCAGTTCTTC.

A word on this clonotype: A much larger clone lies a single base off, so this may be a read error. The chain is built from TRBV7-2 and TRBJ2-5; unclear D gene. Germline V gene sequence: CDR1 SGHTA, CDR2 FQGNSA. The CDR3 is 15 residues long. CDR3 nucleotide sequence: TGTGCCGGCAGCTTACACGTGCAAATTTGGGAGACCCAGTACTTC. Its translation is CAGSLHVQIWETQYF.

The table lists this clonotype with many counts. The CDR3 reads CASSLAGNEKLFF. As DNA, the CDR3 is TGTGCCAGCAGCTTAGCTGGCAATGAAAAACTGTTTTTT. The genes are TRBV7-2 and TRBJ1-4, with D unresolved. V lost 0 bases, J lost 5 bases, and 4 bases lay in between. CDR3 length: 13 residues. Germline lookup yields CDR1 SGHTA and CDR2 FQGNSA.

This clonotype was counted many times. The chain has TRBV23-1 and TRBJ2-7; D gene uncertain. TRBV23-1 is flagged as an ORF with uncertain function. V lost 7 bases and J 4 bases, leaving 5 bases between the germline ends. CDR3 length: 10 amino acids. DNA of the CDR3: TGCGCCAGCAAAGGTTACGAGCAGTACTTC. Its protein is CASKGYEQYF.

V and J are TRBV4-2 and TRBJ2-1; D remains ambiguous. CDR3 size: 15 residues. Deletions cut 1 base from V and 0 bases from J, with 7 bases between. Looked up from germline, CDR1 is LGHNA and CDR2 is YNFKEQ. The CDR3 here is CASSQGRISYNEQFF. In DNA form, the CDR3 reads TGTGCCAGCAGCCAAGGGCGGATCTCCTACAATGAGCAGTTCTTC.

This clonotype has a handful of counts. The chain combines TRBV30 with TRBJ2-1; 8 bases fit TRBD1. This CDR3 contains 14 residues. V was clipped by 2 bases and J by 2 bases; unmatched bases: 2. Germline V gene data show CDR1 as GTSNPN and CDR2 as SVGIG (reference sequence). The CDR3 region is CAWSKTGAYNEQFF. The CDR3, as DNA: TGTGCCTGGAGTAAGACAGGGGCCTACAATGAGCAGTTCTTC. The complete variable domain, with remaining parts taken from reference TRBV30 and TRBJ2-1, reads SQTIHQWPATLVQPVGSPLSLECTVEGTSNPNLYWYRQAAGRGLQLLFYSVGIGQISSEVPQNLSASRPQDRQFILSSKKLLLSDSGFYLCAWSKTGAYNEQFFGPGTRLTVL.

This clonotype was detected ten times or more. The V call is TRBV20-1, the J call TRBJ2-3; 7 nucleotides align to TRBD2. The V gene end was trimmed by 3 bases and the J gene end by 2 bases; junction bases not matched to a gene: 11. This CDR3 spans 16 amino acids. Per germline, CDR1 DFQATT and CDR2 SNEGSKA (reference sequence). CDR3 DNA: TGCAGTGCTAGGCGGGCTAGCGGAGGCCCCACAGATACGCAGTATTTT. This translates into CSARRASGGPTDTQYF.

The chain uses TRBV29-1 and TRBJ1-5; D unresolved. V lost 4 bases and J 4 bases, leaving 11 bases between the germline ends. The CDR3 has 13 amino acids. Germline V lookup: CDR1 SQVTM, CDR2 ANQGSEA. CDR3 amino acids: CSVGADQNQPQHF. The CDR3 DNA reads TGCAGCGTTGGGGCAGACCAGAATCAGCCCCAGCATTTT.

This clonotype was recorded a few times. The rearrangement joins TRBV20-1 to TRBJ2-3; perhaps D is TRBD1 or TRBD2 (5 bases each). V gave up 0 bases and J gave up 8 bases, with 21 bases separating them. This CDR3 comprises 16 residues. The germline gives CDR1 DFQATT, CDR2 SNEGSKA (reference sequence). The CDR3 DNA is TGCAGTGCTAGAGATCGATCGGGACCCTCCGTTGGTACGCAGTATTTT. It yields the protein CSARDRSGPSVGTQYF.

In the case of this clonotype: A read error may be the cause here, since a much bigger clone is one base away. The CDR3 spells CASSIGGFGIQYF. As DNA, the CDR3 is TGTGCCAGTAGTATTGGAGGGTTTGGCATTCAGTACTTC. The J gene is TRBJ2-4, the V gene TRBV19, with D possibly TRBD2 on 6 matching bases. The CDR3 covers 13 residues. The V gene's germline CDR1 is LNHDA and CDR2 SQIVND (reference sequence). V was pared by 3 bases and J by 9 bases, with 12 bases between.

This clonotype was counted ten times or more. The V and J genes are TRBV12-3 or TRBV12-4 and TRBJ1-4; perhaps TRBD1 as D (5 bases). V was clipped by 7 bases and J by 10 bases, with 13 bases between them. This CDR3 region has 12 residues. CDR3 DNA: TGTGCCAGCAACCCCGGGGGGGGAAAACTGTTTTTT. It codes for CASNPGGGKLFF.

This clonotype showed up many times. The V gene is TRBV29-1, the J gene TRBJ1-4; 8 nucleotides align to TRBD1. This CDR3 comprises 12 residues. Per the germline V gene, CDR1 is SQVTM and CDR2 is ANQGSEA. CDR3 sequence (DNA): TGCGGAGTTACACGACAGGGGGAAAAACTGTTTTTT. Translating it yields CGVTRQGEKLFF.

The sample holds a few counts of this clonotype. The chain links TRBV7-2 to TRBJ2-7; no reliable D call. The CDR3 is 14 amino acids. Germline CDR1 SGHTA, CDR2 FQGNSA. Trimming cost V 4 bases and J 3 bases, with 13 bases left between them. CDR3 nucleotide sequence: TGTGCCAGCAGCTCCCAGGCAGCTAGCTACGAGCAGTACTTC. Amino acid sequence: CASSSQAASYEQYF. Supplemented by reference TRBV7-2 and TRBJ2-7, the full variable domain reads GAGVSQSPSNKVTEKGKDVELRCDPISGHTALYWYRQSLGQGLEFLIYFQGNSAPDKSGLPSDRFSAERTGGSVSTLTIQRTQQEDSAVYLCASSSQAASYEQYFGPGTRLTVT.

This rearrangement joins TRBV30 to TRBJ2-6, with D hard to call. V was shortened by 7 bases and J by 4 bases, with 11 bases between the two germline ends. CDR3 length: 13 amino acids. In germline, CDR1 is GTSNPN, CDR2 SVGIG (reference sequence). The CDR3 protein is CASAGTGANVLTF. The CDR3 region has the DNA TGTGCCTCCGCAGGCACGGGGGCCAACGTCCTGACTTTC.

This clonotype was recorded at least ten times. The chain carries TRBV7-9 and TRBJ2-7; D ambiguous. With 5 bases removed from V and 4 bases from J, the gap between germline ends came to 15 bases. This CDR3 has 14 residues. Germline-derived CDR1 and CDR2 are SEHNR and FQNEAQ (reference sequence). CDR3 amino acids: CASSPARPPYEQYF. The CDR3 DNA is TGTGCCAGCAGCCCCGCGCGCCCGCCGTACGAGCAGTACTTC.

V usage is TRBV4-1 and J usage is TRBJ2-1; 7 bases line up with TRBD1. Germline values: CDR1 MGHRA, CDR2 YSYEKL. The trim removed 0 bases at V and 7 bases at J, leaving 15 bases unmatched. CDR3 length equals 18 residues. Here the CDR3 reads CASSQDRGPGKSRNEQFF. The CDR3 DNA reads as TGCGCCAGCAGCCAAGATAGGGGGCCAGGGAAGTCTAGGAATGAGCAGTTCTTC.

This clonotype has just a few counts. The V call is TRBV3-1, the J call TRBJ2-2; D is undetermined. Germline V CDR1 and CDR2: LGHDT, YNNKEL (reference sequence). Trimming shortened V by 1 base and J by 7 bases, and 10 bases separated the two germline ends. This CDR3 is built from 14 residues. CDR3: CASSQAKGGGELFF. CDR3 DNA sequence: TGTGCCAGCAGCCAAGCCAAGGGCGGCGGGGAGCTGTTTTTT.

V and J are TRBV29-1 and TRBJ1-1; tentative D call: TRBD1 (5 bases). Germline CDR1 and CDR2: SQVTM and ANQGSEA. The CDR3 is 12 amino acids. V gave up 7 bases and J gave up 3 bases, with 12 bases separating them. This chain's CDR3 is CSGAWGDTEAFF. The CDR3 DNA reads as TGCAGCGGAGCTTGGGGGGACACTGAAGCTTTCTTT.

In nucleotides, the CDR3 is TGTGCCAGCAGTTTAGGGGTAAGCGGGATCGGTGAGCAGTACTTC. Translation gives CASSLGVSGIGEQYF. The chain is built from TRBV12-3 or TRBV12-4 and TRBJ2-7; 7 nucleotides line up with TRBD2. The CDR3 contains 15 residues. Trimming cost V 1 base and J 7 bases; bases outside gene matches: 10.

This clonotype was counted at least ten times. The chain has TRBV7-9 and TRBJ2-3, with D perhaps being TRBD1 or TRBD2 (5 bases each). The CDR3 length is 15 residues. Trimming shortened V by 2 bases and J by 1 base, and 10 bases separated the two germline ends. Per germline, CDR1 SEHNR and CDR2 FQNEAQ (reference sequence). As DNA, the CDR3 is TGTGCCAGCAGCTTAAGGGACGGTCGCACAGATACGCAGTATTTT. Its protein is CASSLRDGRTDTQYF.

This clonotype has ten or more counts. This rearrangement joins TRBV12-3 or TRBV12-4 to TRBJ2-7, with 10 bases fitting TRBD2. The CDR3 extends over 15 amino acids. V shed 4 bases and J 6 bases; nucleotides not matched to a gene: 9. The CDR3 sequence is CASSYSGTSAAEQYF. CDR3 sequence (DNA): TGTGCCAGCAGTTACTCCGGGACTAGCGCAGCCGAGCAGTACTTC.

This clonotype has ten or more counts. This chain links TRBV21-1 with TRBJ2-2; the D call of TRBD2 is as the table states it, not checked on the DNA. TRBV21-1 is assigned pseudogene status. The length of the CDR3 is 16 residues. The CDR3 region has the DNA TGTGCCAGCAGCAGGCGCTTGACAAGCGGGGTCGGGGAGCTGTTTTTT. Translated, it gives CASSRRLTSGVGELFF.

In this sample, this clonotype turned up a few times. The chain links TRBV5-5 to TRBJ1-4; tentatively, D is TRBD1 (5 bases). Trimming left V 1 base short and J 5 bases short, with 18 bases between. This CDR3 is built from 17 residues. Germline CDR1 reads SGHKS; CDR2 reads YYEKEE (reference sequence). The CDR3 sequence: CASSLSTTGRLNEKLFF. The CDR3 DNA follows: TGTGCCAGCAGCTTGTCCACTACGGGACGGTTAAATGAAAAACTGTTTTTT.

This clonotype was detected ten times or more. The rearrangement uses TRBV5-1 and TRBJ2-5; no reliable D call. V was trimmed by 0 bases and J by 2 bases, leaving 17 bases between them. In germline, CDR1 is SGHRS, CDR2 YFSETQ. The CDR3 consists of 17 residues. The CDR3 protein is CASSLGLIKHTQETQYF. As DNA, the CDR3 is TGCGCCAGCAGCTTGGGCCTGATAAAACATACACAAGAGACCCAGTACTTC.

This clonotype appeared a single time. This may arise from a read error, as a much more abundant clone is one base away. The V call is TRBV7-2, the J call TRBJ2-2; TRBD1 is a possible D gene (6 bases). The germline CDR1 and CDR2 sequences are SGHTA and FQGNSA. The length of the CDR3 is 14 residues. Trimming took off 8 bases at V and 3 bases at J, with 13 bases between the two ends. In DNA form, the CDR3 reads TGTGCCAGCGGAGAACAGGGTTACACCGGGGAGCTGTTTTTT. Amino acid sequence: CASGEQGYTGELFF.

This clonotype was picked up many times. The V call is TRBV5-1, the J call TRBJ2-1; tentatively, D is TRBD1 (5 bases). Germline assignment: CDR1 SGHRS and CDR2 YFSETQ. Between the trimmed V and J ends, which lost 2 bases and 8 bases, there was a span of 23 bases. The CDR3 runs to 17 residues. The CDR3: CASSFFSPAGSRDEQFF. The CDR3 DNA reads TGCGCCAGCAGCTTCTTTTCTCCGGCAGGGTCTAGGGATGAGCAGTTCTTC.